This T cell receptor beta chain was sequenced for a study of cytomegalovirus exposure and HLA in healthy donors. V lost 4 bases and J lost 5, with 21 bases in between. Looked up from germline, CDR1 is SGDLS and CDR2 is YYNGEE. The CDR3 is 16 amino acids. Only in-frame clones appear in the TCRdb table, and some are missing; sequencing was by immunoSEQ multiplex PCR. The table records tens of thousands of clones, just over 90% of them present only once. Comments on this clone: Antigen specificity is unknown.

Notes on the study in general: Rare sequences made up most TCRs, while some public TCRs were found in many donors.

The chain uses TRBV9 and TRBJ1-1, with D tentatively TRBD1 (6 bases). Sequenced material: PBMCs. The sequence was obtained from a man younger than 35 in good health and CMV-seronegative. The CDR3 DNA reads TGTGCCAGCAGCCCAGGGACACTTATATCCGGTACTGAAGCTTTCTTT. As protein: CASSPGTLISGTEAFF.